These 30 T cell receptor beta chains were all obtained from the same sample, sequenced in a study of regulatory T cells in long-lasting Graves disease. Relying on iRepertoire HTBI primers and Arm-PCR of CDR3 regions, the team built TCR beta libraries. TCRdb re-analysed the multiplex PCR reads in MiXCR, keeping a single row per CDR3 protein. The table shows some 250,000 distinct CDR3 sequences, with about 17% occurring only once. Time point: newly diagnosed GD, antithyroid drugs for less than 3 months. The TCR library was made from RNA that had been extracted from PBMCs in TRIzol. These same records also appear under a second study, on T cells in Graves' hyperthyroidism and ophthalmopathy.

The source material was peripheral blood mononuclear cells (PBMCs), sampled at new diagnosis, from a patient treated with antithyroid drugs. Every receptor here comes from a woman aged 25 to 45 with Graves disease.

This clonotype was counted between two and nine times. A much larger clonotype is one base distant, so this may be a read error. The chain uses TRBV5-1 and TRBJ1-1; D is uncertain. From germline, CDR1 is SGHRS and CDR2 YFSETQ. The CDR3 extends over 14 amino acids. The CDR3 spells CASSLAVGATEALF. CDR3 coding DNA: TGCGCCAGCAGCTTGGCCGTGGGCGCCACTGAAGCTCTCTTT.

At least ten counts were recorded for this clonotype. The chain employs TRBV19 and TRBJ1-2; TRBD1 aligns across 8 bases. The length of the CDR3 is 14 residues. Germline loops: CDR1 LNHDA, CDR2 SQIVND (reference sequence). The trim removed 8 bases at V and 4 bases at J, leaving 9 bases unmatched. The CDR3 reads CASSPGTGFYGYTF. The CDR3 coding sequence is TGTGCCAGTTCCCCCGGGACAGGATTCTATGGCTACACCTTC.

This clonotype was recorded a few times. The chain joins TRBV4-1 to TRBJ2-3; TRBD2 matches 8 bases. The germline CDR1 and CDR2 sequences are MGHRA and YSYEKL. V lost 4 bases, J lost 6 bases, and 6 bases stayed unmatched. This CDR3 spans 14 amino acids. This CDR3 is CASSLGAGGDTQYF. The CDR3 DNA reads as TGCGCCAGCAGCCTTGGTGCGGGGGGTGATACGCAGTATTTT.

The V and J genes are TRBV12-3 or TRBV12-4 and TRBJ1-1; the D is unclear. V was trimmed by 3 bases and J by 10 bases, leaving 9 bases between them. The CDR3 runs to 11 residues. CDR3 coding DNA: TGTGCCAGCAGTTTTAGGTCTGGAGCTTTCTTT. Translating gives CASSFRSGAFF.

This clonotype was seen many times. V is TRBV19 and J is TRBJ2-2, with 8 bases matching TRBD1. CDR1 LNHDA and CDR2 SQIVND come from the germline V gene (reference sequence). With 4 bases clipped from V and 7 bases from J, the junction kept 5 bases outside the gene matches. The CDR3 is 14 amino acids. This CDR3 is CASSTTGVHGELFF. CDR3 sequence (DNA): TGTGCCAGTAGTACGACAGGGGTTCACGGGGAGCTGTTTTTT.

This clonotype appeared many times. The chain uses TRBV7-2 and TRBJ1-2, with 9 positions matching TRBD1. Germline trimming cut 5 bases from V and 8 bases from J; bases unmatched to any gene: 15. The CDR3 runs 16 residues. Germline values: CDR1 SGHTA, CDR2 FQGNSA. The CDR3 coding sequence is TGTGCCAGCAGCCTAAGCCCCGGGACAGGGTTTGGAGGCTACACCTTC. Residues: CASSLSPGTGFGGYTF.

Regarding this clonotype: With a far larger clone one base away, a read error is the likely cause. It is likely a read error, because the conserved phenylalanine at the end of the CDR3 is missing. CDR3 loop: CASRDGWTEAFS. CDR3 in DNA: TGTGCCAGCAGGGACGGGTGGACTGAAGCTTTCTCT. The chain joins TRBV6-2 or TRBV6-3 to TRBJ1-1; D unclear. Per the germline V gene, CDR1 is MNHEY and CDR2 is SVGEGT. V was shortened by 6 bases and J by 5 bases, with 10 bases between the two germline ends. The CDR3 spans 12 residues.

This clonotype has at least ten counts. The chain links TRBV6-2 or TRBV6-3 to TRBJ1-5; the D is unclear. Germline V CDR1 and CDR2: MNHEY, SVGEGT. V lost 5 bases and J 1 base, leaving 12 bases between the germline ends. The CDR3 has 15 residues. CDR3 region: CASSRPGGSNQPQHF. The CDR3 coding sequence is TGTGCCAGCAGTCGCCCCGGTGGAAGCAATCAGCCCCAGCATTTT.

Comments on this clonotype: A much larger clone differs by one base, so this may be a read error. The CDR3 DNA follows: TGTGCCTGCCGGGGGTTTCTGGAAGCTTTCTTT. Translating it yields CACRGFLEAFF. V gene TRBV12-3 or TRBV12-4 combines with J gene TRBJ1-1, with a possible D match to TRBD1 (5 bases). This CDR3 is built from 11 residues. V lost 11 bases to trimming and J lost 8 bases, with 15 bases between them.

This clonotype was observed many times. The chain combines TRBV2 with TRBJ1-1; TRBD1 matches 7 bases. This CDR3 has 13 amino acids. The germline gives CDR1 SNHLY, CDR2 FYNNEI. With 9 bases clipped from V and 4 bases from J, the junction kept 8 bases outside the gene matches. The CDR3 protein is CASHRGRTTEAFF. DNA for the CDR3: TGTGCCAGTCACAGGGGAAGGACCACTGAAGCTTTCTTT.

This clonotype was counted ten times or more. The V and J genes are TRBV11-3 and TRBJ2-2; the D gene could be TRBD1 or TRBD2 (5 bases each). There are 16 residues in the CDR3. Germline lookup yields CDR1 SGHNT and CDR2 YENEEA. V lost 1 base and J lost 4, with 13 bases in between. In DNA, the CDR3 is TGTGCCAGCAGCTTAGGAATCACGAGGGGCACCGGGGAGCTGTTTTTT. It specifies CASSLGITRGTGELFF.

The chain joins TRBV10-3 to TRBJ1-5; D is unresolved. Germline-derived CDR1 and CDR2 are ENHRY and SYGVKD. CDR3 size: 13 residues. V gave up 4 bases and J gave up 2 bases, with 6 bases separating them. CDR3 protein: CAISVKGNQPQHF. CDR3 DNA sequence: TGTGCCATCAGTGTTAAGGGCAATCAGCCCCAGCATTTT.

This clonotype has a count of ten or more. V usage is TRBV9 and J usage is TRBJ1-1, with no clear D. Per germline, CDR1 SGDLS and CDR2 YYNGEE. This CDR3 is 15 amino acids long. Trimming left V 0 bases short and J 1 base short, with 10 bases between. In DNA form, the CDR3 reads TGTGCCAGCAGCGTAGCCTCGGCAACGAACACTGAAGCTTTCTTT. It translates to CASSVASATNTEAFF. Based on the CDR3 plus reference TRBV9 and TRBJ1-1, the full variable domain is DSGVTQTPKHLITATGQRVTLRCSPRSGDLSVYWYQQSLDQGLQFLIQYYNGEERAKGNILERFSAQQFPDLHSELNLSSLELGDSALYFCASSVASATNTEAFFGQGTRLTVV.

On this clonotype: This may be a read error, as it is one base from a much larger clone. The chain combines TRBV7-9 with TRBJ2-1, with D perhaps assigned TRBD1 or TRBD2 (5 bases each). This CDR3 region has 16 residues. CDR1 SEHNR and CDR2 FQNEAQ come from the germline V gene (reference sequence). Trimming left V 3 bases short and J 3 bases short, with 15 bases between. This CDR3 reads CASSLGTPEHYNEQFF. Written as DNA, the CDR3 is TGTGCCAGCAGCTTGGGGACCCCGGAGCACTACAATGAGCAGTTCTTC.

This clonotype was detected many times. V is TRBV2 and J is TRBJ2-3; no definite D call. The V end lost 3 bases, the J end lost 8 bases, and 9 bases lay between the germline ends. CDR3 length: 12 amino acids. Germline CDR1 reads SNHLY; CDR2 reads FYNNEI. In nucleotides, the CDR3 is TGTGCCAGCAGTGACCAACTCCCTACGCAGTATTTT. Its translation: CASSDQLPTQYF.

In this sample, this clonotype turned up many times. The V gene is TRBV6-1, the J gene TRBJ1-6; no clear D gene. The germline V gene encodes CDR1 MNHNS and CDR2 SASEGT. The CDR3 has 14 amino acids. The ends were cut back, 10 bases at V and 7 bases at J, with 17 bases in the middle. Here the CDR3 reads CATPIREGNSPLHF. The DNA for the CDR3 is TGTGCCACCCCAATTCGAGAGGGAAATTCACCCCTCCACTTT.

This clonotype appeared many times. The genes are TRBV27 and TRBJ1-1, with D possibly matching TRBD1 (6 bases). The CDR3 sequence is 13 residues long. The ends were cut back, 4 bases at V and 7 bases at J, with 13 bases in the middle. Germline-derived CDR1 and CDR2 are MNHEY and SMNVEV (reference sequence). The CDR3 here is CASSSHTGIEAFF. CDR3 in DNA: TGTGCCAGCAGTTCCCATACAGGGATTGAAGCTTTCTTT.

This clonotype has only a few counts. The chain carries TRBV7-2 and TRBJ1-1; a weak D match, TRBD1 (5 bases). The length of the CDR3 is 20 residues. V shed 5 bases and J shed 4 bases, with 32 bases lying between them. Germline values: CDR1 SGHTA, CDR2 FQGNSA. CDR3 nucleotides: TGTGCCAGCAGCCTAAGAAGGGGTATGTGGAGGGCCGGTCAGAGCACTGAAGCTTTCTTT. Protein: CASSLRRGMWRAGQSTEAFF.

J is TRBJ2-7 and V is TRBV20-1; possible D gene TRBD1, 6 bases. The CDR3 length is 14 residues. V dropped 4 bases and J dropped 0 bases, with 13 bases sitting between them. CDR1 is DFQATT, CDR2 SNEGSKA, per germline (reference sequence). The CDR3 nucleotides are TGCAGTGCTACTCTGACAGGTACCTCCTACGAGCAGTACTTC. Its protein is CSATLTGTSYEQYF.

This chain joins TRBV19 and TRBJ1-1, with no clear D. Looked up from germline, CDR1 is LNHDA and CDR2 is SQIVND (reference sequence). With 8 bases removed from V and 2 bases from J, the gap between germline ends came to 9 bases. CDR3 size: 12 residues. DNA of the CDR3: TGTGCCAGTGCGAGATCAAACACTGAAGCTTTCTTT. Its protein is CASARSNTEAFF.

This clonotype was observed many times. V usage is TRBV7-6 and J usage is TRBJ2-5; the match to TRBD1 covers 9 bases. The CDR3 has 15 residues. The J segment lost 1 base and the V segment lost 3 bases, leaving 3 bases of the junction unmatched. Germline CDR1 reads SGHVS; CDR2 reads FNYEAQ. In DNA form, the CDR3 reads TGTGCCAGCAGCTTGCCGACAGGGGGCCAAGAGACCCAGTACTTC. Its protein product is CASSLPTGGQETQYF.

The V call is TRBV11-2, the J call TRBJ1-1; possibly TRBD1 for D (5 bases). The CDR3 contains 18 residues. Germline V CDR1 and CDR2: SGHAT, FQNNGV. Trimming took off 5 bases at V and 5 bases at J, with 27 bases between the two ends. The CDR3 region is CASSLTFRVGGGGTEAFF. The CDR3 coding sequence is TGTGCCAGCAGCCTTACATTTCGGGTTGGCGGGGGAGGTACTGAAGCTTTCTTT.

A note on this clonotype: This may stem from a read error, because a much larger clone lies one nucleotide away. The rearrangement uses TRBV7-9 and TRBJ1-3; 10 bases match TRBD1. V trimming: 2 bases; J trimming: 5 bases; junction bases outside the gene matches: 18. Germline CDR1 reads SEHNR; CDR2 reads FQNEAQ (reference sequence). The length of the CDR3 is 20 residues. The CDR3 DNA follows: TGTGCCAGCAGCTTACCTACCGGGACAGGGGAGAAGGAGGCCAGAAACACCATATATTTT. The encoded protein is CASSLPTGTGEKEARNTIYF. Complete variable domain (other parts from reference TRBV7-9 and TRBJ1-3): DTGVSQNPRHKITKRGQNVTFRCDPISEHNRLYWYRQTLGQGPEFLTYFQNEAQLEKSRLLSDRFSAERPKGSFSTLEIQRTEQGDSAMYLCASSLPTGTGEKEARNTIYFGEGSWLTVV.

Details on this clonotype: It is likely a read error: a sequence one base away is far more abundant. The gene calls are TRBV6-2 or TRBV6-3 and TRBJ1-2, with TRBD1 as a possible D gene (5 bases). Germline CDR1 MNHEY, CDR2 SVGEGT. The CDR3 has 13 residues. The CDR3 coding sequence is TGTGCCAACAGTTCCCCGACAGCCTATGGCTACACCTTC. It is translated as CANSSPTAYGYTF.

This clonotype was detected ten times or more. The chain recombines TRBV7-2 with TRBJ1-3, with a weak D call TRBD1 (5 bases). The CDR3 is 15 residues long. Looked up from germline, CDR1 is SGHTA and CDR2 is FQGNSA. Trimming pared 1 base from V and 0 bases from J, leaving 7 bases between. The CDR3: CASSLGGSSGNTIYF. The CDR3, as DNA: TGTGCCAGCAGCTTAGGGGGGAGCTCTGGAAACACCATATATTTT.

This clonotype was detected many times. V gene TRBV20-1 combines with J gene TRBJ2-1, with D perhaps TRBD2 (6 bases). The germline V gene encodes CDR1 DFQATT and CDR2 SNEGSKA (reference sequence). This CDR3 region has 18 residues. Deletions cut 1 base from V and 8 bases from J, with 27 bases between. The CDR3 sequence is CSARGLVAGSLESDEQFF. For the CDR3, the DNA is TGCAGTGCTAGAGGACTAGTGGCAGGGAGTTTGGAGAGCGATGAGCAGTTCTTC.

The table lists this clonotype with many counts. V is TRBV19 and J is TRBJ2-2; the match to TRBD1 covers 7 bases. This CDR3 has 15 residues. Germline CDR1 and CDR2: LNHDA and SQIVND (reference sequence). J lost 3 bases, V lost 5 bases, and 6 bases had no gene match. The CDR3 sequence: CASSSGTDHTGELFF. CDR3 DNA sequence: TGTGCCAGTAGTTCTGGGACAGACCACACCGGGGAGCTGTTTTTT.

This clonotype was recorded many times. V gene TRBV20-1 combines with J gene TRBJ1-6; possibly TRBD1 for D (5 bases). CDR1 and CDR2 (germline): DFQATT, SNEGSKA (reference sequence). CDR3 length: 16 residues. Trimming stripped 1 base from V and 1 base from J, with 11 bases between. This CDR3 reads CSARVAGRSYNSPLHF. In DNA, the CDR3 is TGCAGTGCTAGAGTCGCAGGGCGATCCTATAATTCACCCCTCCACTTT.

This clonotype was seen ten or more times. The chain carries TRBV2 and TRBJ1-1; possible D gene TRBD1, 5 bases. The V end was cut by 6 bases, the J end by 1 base, with 15 bases between. The length of the CDR3 is 15 residues. Germline CDR1 and CDR2: SNHLY and FYNNEI. CDR3 sequence (DNA): TGTGCCAGCAGGGGACCGTCGCCAGAGAACACTGAAGCTTTCTTT. Its protein product is CASRGPSPENTEAFF.

J is TRBJ2-7 and V is TRBV7-9; D is perhaps TRBD1 or TRBD2 (5 bases each). CDR1 is SEHNR, CDR2 FQNEAQ, per germline (reference sequence). Between the trimmed V and J ends, which lost 6 bases and 5 bases, there was a span of 26 bases. This CDR3 has 17 residues. CDR3 in amino acids: CASSTTKKRGDLNEQYF. In DNA, the CDR3 is TGTGCCAGCAGTACCACAAAAAAGAGGGGCGACCTGAACGAGCAGTACTTC.